Each of the 19 T cell receptor beta chains below was sequenced from the same sample in a study of breast tumors, draining lymph nodes, adjacent tissues. Axillary draining lymph nodes of breast cancer patients supplied the node samples. TCRdb passed the multiplex PCR reads through MiXCR, listing each CDR3 protein once. Found here are 200,000 to 300,000 distinct CDR3 sequences, more than 30% of them singletons; the top ten hold 0.85% to 1.3%. The source material was axillary lymph node tissue. These TCRs come from a female donor with breast cancer. Some clones in this sample may be carry-over from other donors' samples.

On this clonotype: The missing conserved phenylalanine or tryptophan at the end of this CDR3 makes a read error likely. No DNA is shown, since the ends of the CDR3 on it are uncertain; the CDR3 is the one TCRdb lists. The CDR3 sequence: CASSQETS. This chain joins TRBV4-3 and TRBJ2-6. The CDR3 is 8 amino acids in total, end residues counted. Germline V lookup: CDR1 LGHNA, CDR2 YSLEER.

This clonotype was counted many times. The chain uses TRBV25-1 and TRBJ2-7; 8 nucleotides align to TRBD1. The V segment lost 2 bases and the J segment 2 bases; nucleotides outside the gene matches: 2. The CDR3 loop spans 14 amino acids. CDR1 MGHDK and CDR2 SYGVNS come from the germline V gene. The CDR3 nucleotides are TGTGCCAGCAGTGAACGACAGGGGACCTACGAGCAGTACTTC. Its translation is CASSERQGTYEQYF.

The CDR3 region has the DNA TGTGCCAGCTCACCAGGTGGGGCAGTAGCCTACGAGCAGTACTTC. It codes for CASSPGGAVAYEQYF. This chain connects TRBV18 to TRBJ2-7; tentative D call: TRBD1 (5 bases). V lost 2 bases and J lost 2, with 13 bases in between. The V gene's germline CDR1 is KGHSH and CDR2 LQKENI. The CDR3 loop spans 15 amino acids.

This clonotype has ten or more counts. The V and J genes are TRBV12-3 or TRBV12-4 and TRBJ2-5; no clear D gene. The CDR3 is 15 residues long. V dropped 0 bases and J dropped 3 bases, with 11 bases sitting between them. CDR3 residues: CASSLAAPVEETQYF. For the CDR3, the DNA is TGTGCCAGCAGTTTAGCGGCCCCGGTGGAAGAGACCCAGTACTTC.

In its sample, this clonotype was seen a few times. The chain is built from TRBV6-2 or TRBV6-3 and TRBJ1-5, with 7 bases that match TRBD1. Germline lookup yields CDR1 MNHEY and CDR2 SVGEGT. J lost 2 bases, V lost 9 bases, and 10 bases had no gene match. The CDR3 spans 15 residues. CDR3 loop: CASRQGTRGNQPQHF. The CDR3 DNA sequence: TGTGCCAGTAGACAGGGAACGAGAGGCAATCAGCCCCAGCATTTT.

There are many counts of this clonotype. The chain uses TRBV9 and TRBJ2-3; unclear D gene. Per the germline V gene, CDR1 is SGDLS and CDR2 is YYNGEE. V lost 0 bases to trimming and J lost 0 bases, with 8 bases between them. The CDR3 loop spans 15 amino acids. CDR3 DNA sequence: TGTGCCAGCAGCGTAGCGCCTCTTAGCACAGATACGCAGTATTTT. Its translation: CASSVAPLSTDTQYF.

As concerns this clonotype: A much larger clone lies one base from this, so it may be a read error. The gene calls are TRBV10-3 and TRBJ2-7; 10 bases map to TRBD1. CDR1 ENHRY and CDR2 SYGVKD come from the germline V gene. The CDR3 has 16 residues. This CDR3 reads CASSYGGQGGSYEQYF. In DNA form, the CDR3 reads TGTGCCAGCAGTTACGGAGGACAGGGGGGCTCCTACGAGCAGTACTTC.

This clonotype was observed at least ten times. CDR3: CASNSGATGTDTQYF. The CDR3 bases are TGTGCCAGTAATAGTGGTGCTACCGGCACAGATACGCAGTATTTT. The chain carries TRBV19 and TRBJ2-3, with D hard to call. Germline CDR1 reads LNHDA; CDR2 reads SQIVND (reference sequence). The V end lost 7 bases, the J end lost 1 base, and 15 bases lay between the germline ends. There are 15 residues in the CDR3.

Notes on this clonotype: A much larger clone differs from this one at a single base, so this may be a read error. The conserved closing phenylalanine or tryptophan is absent in this CDR3, likely reflecting a read error. V is TRBV5-5 and J is TRBJ2-1; D might be TRBD1 or TRBD2, each matching 5 bases. Germline V lookup: CDR1 SGHKS, CDR2 YYEKEE (reference sequence). The CDR3 contains 14 residues. The V gene lost 3 bases and the J gene lost 6 bases, with 13 bases spanning the gap. The CDR3 region is CASSSGMAGNEQFL. Written as DNA, the CDR3 is TGTGCCAGCAGCTCAGGGATGGCGGGCAATGAGCAGTTCCTC.

This clonotype was picked up many times. The chain joins TRBV20-1 to TRBJ2-7, with TRBD2 matching 7 bases. The CDR3 contains 12 residues. V lost 4 bases, J lost 5 bases, and 5 bases stayed unmatched. Germline V gene lookup returns CDR1 DFQATT and CDR2 SNEGSKA (reference sequence). For the CDR3, the DNA is TGCAGTGCTAAAGGACTAGTTCACGAGCAGTACTTC. Protein: CSAKGLVHEQYF.

This clonotype has only a few counts. The gene calls are TRBV11-2 and TRBJ2-2, with D tentatively TRBD1 (8 bases). With 2 bases removed from V and 2 bases from J, the gap between germline ends came to 24 bases. The CDR3 sequence is 20 residues long. Germline-derived CDR1 and CDR2 are SGHAT and FQNNGV. The CDR3 DNA reads TGTGCCAGCAGCTTAAGGGGGGGTAGAGAAACAGGGGGTAACACCGGGGAGCTGTTTTTT. Protein product: CASSLRGGRETGGNTGELFF.

The count of this clonotype is one. A read error is possible here, since a much larger clone lies one base away. This rearrangement joins TRBV7-2 to TRBJ2-3, with D tentatively TRBD2 (5 bases). The germline CDR1 and CDR2 sequences are SGHTA and FQGNSA. CDR3 size: 17 residues. CDR3 sequence: CASGLAPRVKVPDTQYF. DNA for the CDR3: TGTGCCAGCGGCTTAGCTCCGCGGGTTAAAGTCCCAGATACGCAGTATTTT.

This rearrangement joins TRBV11-3 to TRBJ2-5; tentatively, D is TRBD2 (6 bases). V lost 4 bases to trimming and J lost 0 bases, with 6 bases between them. CDR1 is SGHNT and CDR2 is YENEEA in the germline V gene. CDR3 size: 13 residues. CDR3 DNA: TGTGCCAGCAGCTCGGGGGACCAAGAGACCCAGTACTTC. Its translation: CASSSGDQETQYF.

The table lists this clonotype with many counts. The chain recombines TRBV20-1 with TRBJ1-6; D unresolved. This CDR3 is 14 amino acids long. Deletions cut 5 bases from V and 8 bases from J, with 16 bases between. Per the germline V gene, CDR1 is DFQATT and CDR2 is SNEGSKA (reference sequence). The CDR3 nucleotides are TGCAGTGCTCAGACAACCGGAGGTTATTCACCCCTCCACTTT. It codes for CSAQTTGGYSPLHF.

In this sample, this clonotype turned up many times. The chain uses TRBV7-8 and TRBJ2-7, with a possible D match to TRBD2 (5 bases). CDR1 is SGHVS, CDR2 FQNEAQ, per germline. The germline V and J ends were trimmed by 1 base and 2 bases, with 12 bases remaining between them. The CDR3 contains 15 residues. The CDR3 DNA reads as TGTGCCAGCAGCTTAGTTGCGGGTTCACCCTACGAGCAGTACTTC. Amino acids: CASSLVAGSPYEQYF.

This clonotype was seen repeatedly, ten times or more. This rearrangement joins TRBV20-1 to TRBJ2-3; 7 bases match TRBD2. The CDR3 is 14 residues long. Losses at the gene ends were 6 bases for V and 1 base for J; bases not matched to a gene: 7. CDR1 is DFQATT and CDR2 is SNEGSKA in the germline V gene (reference sequence). The CDR3 DNA reads TGCAGTGCGCCATTGGGGGGGGGCACAGATACGCAGTATTTT. Its protein is CSAPLGGGTDTQYF.

Notes on this clonotype: A read error may explain this, as a much larger clone is one base away. The chain joins TRBV20-1 to TRBJ2-5; D is uncertain. V lost 6 bases and J lost 1, with 15 bases in between. This CDR3 region has 14 residues. Germline CDR1 reads DFQATT; CDR2 reads SNEGSKA (reference sequence). The DNA for the CDR3 is TGCAGTGCCATACCAGTTAGTGCCCAAGAGACCCAGTACTTC. It yields the protein CSAIPVSAQETQYF.

The chain uses TRBV3-1 and TRBJ2-7; no firm D call. Germline V CDR1 and CDR2: LGHDT, YNNKEL (reference sequence). The V end lost 4 bases, the J end lost 3 bases, and 13 bases lay between the germline ends. The CDR3 sequence is 14 residues long. The CDR3 reads CASSPFHGRYEQYF. Here the CDR3 DNA reads TGTGCCAGCAGCCCGTTTCACGGCCGCTACGAGCAGTACTTC.

Comments on this clonotype: Given a much more abundant clone one base away, this may be a read error. This sequence joins TRBV6-5 and TRBJ2-7; perhaps TRBD1 as D (5 bases). CDR1 is MNHEY and CDR2 is SVGAGI in the germline V gene. The length of the CDR3 is 16 residues. CDR3 DNA: TGTGCCAGCAGTTACAAGGCGGCAGGGTCTTTCTACGAGCGGTACTTC. Amino acids: CASSYKAAGSFYERYF.